Following are 29 T cell receptor beta chains from one sample sequenced in a study of blood T cell repertoires in COVID-19. Sequenced by immunoSEQ multiplex PCR; TCRdb stores in-frame clones only, minus some. The sample holds some 160,000 clones, 70% to 90% seen once. The sample comprised peripheral blood. The receptors were sampled from a woman over 75 with COVID-19, enrolled during active disease.

The chain has TRBV4-2 and TRBJ2-7; TRBD2 aligns across 10 bases. The V gene's germline CDR1 is LGHNA and CDR2 YNFKEQ. The CDR3 runs to 16 residues. Trimming at V came to 6 bases and at J to 5 bases, leaving 13 bases not matched to a gene. CDR3 DNA: TGTGCCAGCAGTCGCGGGATAGCGGGAGGACCTAACGAGCAGTACTTC. This translates into CASSRGIAGGPNEQYF.

The CDR3 sequence is CASSSGRGSYEQYF. CDR3 coding DNA: TGCGCCAGCAGCTCCGGAAGGGGTTCCTACGAGCAGTACTTC. The chain employs TRBV5-1 and TRBJ2-7; D is perhaps TRBD1 (5 bases). V lost 3 bases, J lost 1 base, and 11 bases lay in between. The CDR3 is made up of 14 amino acids. Germline V gives CDR1 SGHRS, CDR2 YFSETQ.

This clone was counted a single time. This chain joins TRBV21-1 and TRBJ2-7; TRBD1 is taken as the D call from the table, unchecked against the DNA. TRBV21-1 is labeled a pseudogene. The CDR3 covers 17 residues. The CDR3 sequence: CASSPLQRGTGVYEQYF. The CDR3, as DNA: TGTGCCAGCAGCCCACTCCAACGTGGGACAGGAGTGTACGAGCAGTACTTC.

V is TRBV9 and J is TRBJ2-1; tentative D call: TRBD1 (6 bases). Looked up from germline, CDR1 is SGDLS and CDR2 is YYNGEE. This CDR3 is built from 13 residues. Trimming shortened V by 0 bases and J by 8 bases, and 9 bases separated the two germline ends. CDR3 residues: CASSVANRDEQFF. The DNA for the CDR3 is TGTGCCAGCAGCGTAGCAAACAGGGATGAGCAGTTCTTC. Full variable domain (rest looked up from reference TRBV9 and TRBJ2-1): DSGVTQTPKHLITATGQRVTLRCSPRSGDLSVYWYQQSLDQGLQFLIQYYNGEERAKGNILERFSAQQFPDLHSELNLSSLELGDSALYFCASSVANRDEQFFGPGTRLTVL.

The chain carries TRBV18 and TRBJ1-5, with TRBD1 matching over 7 bases. Trimming removed 6 bases from V and 2 bases from J; junction bases left unmatched: 4. CDR3 length equals 14 residues. In germline, CDR1 is KGHSH, CDR2 LQKENI. CDR3 in DNA: TGTGCCAGCTCCCCAACAGGGGGCAATCAGCCCCAGCATTTT. Protein sequence: CASSPTGGNQPQHF. Based on the CDR3 plus reference TRBV18 and TRBJ1-5, the full variable domain is NAGVMQNPRHLVRRRGQEARLRCSPMKGHSHVYWYRQLPEEGLKFMVYLQKENIIDESGMPKERFSAEFPKEGPSILRIQQVVRGDSAAYFCASSPTGGNQPQHFGDGTRLSIL.

This chain connects TRBV5-6 to TRBJ2-7; TRBD2 agrees at 8 bases. Trimming took 1 base from V and 0 from J; bases not matched to a gene: 6. From germline, CDR1 is SGHDT and CDR2 YYEEEE. This CDR3 spans 16 amino acids. The CDR3 coding sequence is TGTGCCAGCAGCTTGTTCGGGGGGGGCCGCTCCTACGAGCAGTACTTC. This translates into CASSLFGGGRSYEQYF.

The chain links TRBV5-1 to TRBJ1-3; D perhaps matches TRBD1 (6 bases). This CDR3 has 15 amino acids. Between the trimmed V and J ends, which lost 4 bases and 4 bases, there was a span of 15 bases. Per germline, CDR1 SGHRS and CDR2 YFSETQ. The CDR3 reads CASSPRGDNGNTIYF. The DNA for the CDR3 is TGCGCCAGCAGCCCCCGTGGGGACAACGGAAACACCATATATTTT.

The chain couples TRBV5-6 to TRBJ1-5; TRBD1 agrees at 7 bases. V lost 0 bases and J lost 6; bases outside the gene matches: 6. The CDR3 runs 15 residues. The germline V gene encodes CDR1 SGHDT and CDR2 YYEEEE. This chain's CDR3 is CASSLAGGLFQPQHF. The DNA for the CDR3 is TGTGCCAGCAGCTTGGCAGGGGGATTGTTTCAGCCCCAGCATTTT.

This clone appeared a single time. This rearrangement joins TRBV11-2 to TRBJ2-7; 13 positions match TRBD2. V gave up 0 bases and J gave up 4 bases; unmatched junction bases: 3. Germline V CDR1 and CDR2: SGHAT, FQNNGV. The length of the CDR3 is 16 residues. This CDR3 reads CASSLDRLAGGYEQYF. The CDR3 nucleotides are TGTGCCAGCAGCTTAGATCGACTAGCGGGAGGTTACGAGCAGTACTTC. The whole variable domain, remainder taken from reference TRBV11-2 and TRBJ2-7, is EAGVAQSPRYKIIEKRQSVAFWCNPISGHATLYWYQQILGQGPKLLIQFQNNGVVDDSQLPKDRFSAERLKGVDSTLKIQPAKLEDSAVYLCASSLDRLAGGYEQYFGPGTRLTVT.

The chain uses TRBV9 and TRBJ2-5, with a possible D match to TRBD2 (6 bases). Germline V gives CDR1 SGDLS, CDR2 YYNGEE. The CDR3 sequence is 16 residues long. Deletions cut 0 bases from V and 1 base from J, with 13 bases between. The CDR3 nucleotides read TGTGCCAGCAGCGTAGACCCTAGCGCGATCCAAGAGACCCAGTACTTC. Translation: CASSVDPSAIQETQYF.

The chain links TRBV2 to TRBJ2-1; possible D gene TRBD2, 6 bases. CDR1 is SNHLY and CDR2 is FYNNEI in the germline V gene. V lost 7 bases and J lost 1, with 8 bases in between. The CDR3 consists of 13 residues. In nucleotides, the CDR3 is TGTGCCAGCACGGAGGGTTCCTACAATGAGCAGTTCTTC. Translation gives CASTEGSYNEQFF. Based on the CDR3 plus reference TRBV2 and TRBJ2-1, the full variable domain is EPEVTQTPSHQVTQMGQEVILRCVPISNHLYFYWYRQILGQKVEFLVSFYNNEISEKSEIFDDQFSVERPDGSNFTLKIRSTKLEDSAMYFCASTEGSYNEQFFGPGTRLTVL.

The V call is TRBV27, the J call TRBJ1-2; 9 nucleotides match TRBD1. The V segment lost 6 bases and the J segment 8 bases; nucleotides outside the gene matches: 16. There are 16 residues in the CDR3. Germline V gives CDR1 MNHEY, CDR2 SMNVEV (reference sequence). The CDR3 nucleotides read TGTGCCAGCAGCATGAAGACAGGGACAGGGAGGACGGGCTACACCTTC. Its protein is CASSMKTGTGRTGYTF.

This clone came up a few times. The chain uses TRBV5-6 and TRBJ1-2; 7 bases agree with TRBD1. From germline, CDR1 is SGHDT and CDR2 YYEEEE. V gave up 3 bases and J gave up 1 base; unmatched junction bases: 6. The length of the CDR3 is 15 residues. This chain's CDR3 is CASSSGTANNYGYTF. The CDR3 DNA is TGTGCCAGCAGCTCTGGGACAGCTAATAACTATGGCTACACCTTC.

V gene TRBV7-3 combines with J gene TRBJ1-2; 10 bases map to TRBD1. Germline values: CDR1 SGHTA, CDR2 FQGTGA. This CDR3 has 13 amino acids. Losses at the gene ends were 5 bases for V and 6 bases for J; bases not matched to a gene: 3. The CDR3 reads CASSQGQGDGYTF. The CDR3 bases are TGTGCCAGCAGCCAAGGACAGGGGGATGGCTACACCTTC.

This clone was seen a single time. The chain recombines TRBV18 with TRBJ1-3; 8 positions agree with TRBD1. Germline V CDR1 and CDR2: KGHSH, LQKENI. The CDR3 consists of 16 residues. V was clipped by 4 bases and J by 2 bases; unmatched bases: 7. The CDR3 nucleotides are TGTGCCAGCTCACGAGGACAGGGTACGGCTGGAAACACCATATATTTT. It specifies CASSRGQGTAGNTIYF.

This chain joins TRBV7-8 and TRBJ1-6; 9 positions match TRBD1. In germline, CDR1 is SGHVS, CDR2 FQNEAQ. The CDR3 is 16 amino acids. Germline trimming cut 1 base from V and 8 bases from J; bases unmatched to any gene: 6. The CDR3, as DNA: TGTGCCAGCAGCTTAGTGGGGACAGGGAAAGATTCACCCCTCCACTTT. Translating gives CASSLVGTGKDSPLHF.

The V gene is TRBV18, the J gene TRBJ2-1; 9 bases map to TRBD1. Looked up from germline, CDR1 is KGHSH and CDR2 is LQKENI. The CDR3 length is 18 residues. With V trimmed by 2 bases and J by 3 bases, 11 bases remained unmatched. The CDR3 loop is CASSPVTIRDRDYNEQFF. The DNA for the CDR3 is TGTGCCAGCTCACCAGTAACGATCCGGGACAGGGACTACAATGAGCAGTTCTTC.

The chain recombines TRBV18 with TRBJ2-1, with TRBD1 as a possible D gene (5 bases). This CDR3 contains 15 residues. CDR1 is KGHSH and CDR2 is LQKENI in the germline V gene. V shed 3 bases and J shed 1 base, with 10 bases lying between them. Here the CDR3 reads CASSPGTGSYNEQFF. The CDR3 region has the DNA TGTGCCAGCTCACCTGGAACAGGTTCCTACAATGAGCAGTTCTTC.

The CDR3 coding sequence is TGTGCCAGCAGCTTTACAGGGACGTACGAGCAGTACTTC. This gives the protein CASSFTGTYEQYF. This chain links TRBV7-9 with TRBJ2-7; D may be TRBD1 (6 bases). Germline V gene sequence: CDR1 SEHNR, CDR2 FQNEAQ (reference sequence). V lost 3 bases and J lost 4, with 10 bases in between. The CDR3 totals 13 residues.

The CDR3 nucleotides read TGTGCCAGCAGTCGACTAGCGGCCGACTTCAATGAGCAGTTCTTC. Its protein is CASSRLAADFNEQFF. This chain joins TRBV6-2 or TRBV6-3 and TRBJ2-1; 9 nucleotides agree with TRBD2. The V gene's germline CDR1 is MNHEY and CDR2 SVGEGT. CDR3 length: 15 amino acids. V lost 5 bases, J lost 6 bases, and 8 bases stayed unmatched.

This clone was observed a single time. V and J are TRBV10-3 and TRBJ2-1, with D tentatively TRBD2 (6 bases). The germline gives CDR1 ENHRY, CDR2 SYGVKD. The V gene lost 0 bases and the J gene lost 3 bases, with 12 bases spanning the gap. The CDR3 loop spans 16 amino acids. CDR3 protein: CAISESTAGFYNEQFF. The CDR3 bases are TGTGCCATCAGTGAGTCGACGGCGGGATTCTACAATGAGCAGTTCTTC.

This sequence joins TRBV4-2 and TRBJ2-7, with 8 bases identical to TRBD2. Germline CDR1 and CDR2: LGHNA and YNFKEQ. Losses at the gene ends were 1 base for V and 0 bases for J; bases not matched to a gene: 5. The CDR3 is 16 amino acids. CDR3 sequence (DNA): TGTGCCAGCAGCCAAGGAACTAGCGGCCTCTCCTACGAGCAGTACTTC. Protein: CASSQGTSGLSYEQYF.

This chain uses TRBV3-1 (or the pseudogene TRBV3-2) with TRBJ1-4; the D is unclear. There are 15 residues in the CDR3. Germline V CDR1 and CDR2: LGHDT, YNNKEL (reference sequence). V lost 1 base and J 5 bases, leaving 11 bases between the germline ends. CDR3 loop: CASSQAGIYNEKLFF. CDR3 DNA: TGTGCCAGCAGCCAAGCGGGAATTTACAATGAAAAACTGTTTTTT.

The chain uses TRBV7-9 and TRBJ2-7; 11 bases fit TRBD2. This CDR3 is 14 amino acids long. Per germline, CDR1 SEHNR and CDR2 FQNEAQ (reference sequence). V was pared by 4 bases and J by 3 bases, with 2 bases of the junction left unmatched. The DNA for the CDR3 is TGTGCCAGCAGCTCGACTAGCGGGAACTACGAGCAGTACTTC. Amino acids: CASSSTSGNYEQYF. The full variable domain, its missing parts supplied by reference TRBV7-9 and TRBJ2-7, is DTGVSQNPRHKITKRGQNVTFRCDPISEHNRLYWYRQTLGQGPEFLTYFQNEAQLEKSRLLSDRFSAERPKGSFSTLEIQRTEQGDSAMYLCASSSTSGNYEQYFGPGTRLTVT.

The chain couples TRBV19 to TRBJ2-1; 8 positions agree with TRBD2. CDR1 is LNHDA, CDR2 SQIVND, per germline (reference sequence). Trimming took 8 bases from V and 14 from J; bases not matched to a gene: 8. The CDR3 totals 11 residues. CDR3: CASPGGGQEFF. CDR3 DNA: TGTGCCAGTCCAGGCGGGGGGCAGGAGTTCTTC.

Turning to this clone: The sample has other DNA sequences that encode this CDR3 too. The gene calls are TRBV7-9 and TRBJ1-1; maybe TRBD1 (6 bases). The germline CDR1 and CDR2 sequences are SEHNR and FQNEAQ (reference sequence). Deletions cut 5 bases from V and 0 bases from J, with 13 bases between. The CDR3 sequence is 15 residues long. CDR3 region: CASSPRGQVNTEAFF. The DNA for the CDR3 is TGTGCCAGCAGCCCCCGGGGACAAGTGAACACTGAAGCTTTCTTT.

The chain employs TRBV19 and TRBJ1-1; the D gene is possibly TRBD1 (5 bases). CDR1 and CDR2 (germline): LNHDA, SQIVND (reference sequence). The CDR3 is 19 amino acids. With 2 bases removed from V and 0 bases from J, the gap between germline ends came to 22 bases. Here the CDR3 DNA reads TGTGCCAGTAGTATAATCTCCCGAGACAGACGAGTGATGAACACTGAAGCTTTCTTT. Translation gives CASSIISRDRRVMNTEAFF.

The chain employs TRBV2 and TRBJ2-7; 7 bases align to TRBD2. The ends lost 1 base at V and 6 bases at J; junction bases unmatched: 9. Germline V gives CDR1 SNHLY, CDR2 FYNNEI. This CDR3 has 15 amino acids. The CDR3 region is CASSEDGLGNLEQYF. The DNA of the CDR3 is TGTGCCAGCAGTGAAGATGGACTAGGGAACCTCGAGCAGTACTTC.

The chain recombines TRBV11-2 with TRBJ2-7; D possibly corresponds to TRBD2 (5 bases). Trimming left V 2 bases short and J 8 bases short, with 13 bases between. The CDR3 sequence is 13 residues long. Germline lookup yields CDR1 SGHAT and CDR2 FQNNGV. CDR3 residues: CASSLSTGVKQYF. The DNA of the CDR3 is TGTGCCAGCAGCTTAAGCACCGGGGTGAAGCAGTACTTC. Based on the CDR3 plus reference TRBV11-2 and TRBJ2-7, the full variable domain is EAGVAQSPRYKIIEKRQSVAFWCNPISGHATLYWYQQILGQGPKLLIQFQNNGVVDDSQLPKDRFSAERLKGVDSTLKIQPAKLEDSAVYLCASSLSTGVKQYFGPGTRLTVT.